The sequence of this T cell receptor beta chain was determined in a study of T cells after yellow fever vaccination. Regarding the study as a whole: Some clonotypes, a small share, were shared between CD4 and CD8 compartments. Post-booster repertoires contained most primary-vaccination clones again (96% CD4, about 90% CD8).

J gave up 5 bases and V 3 bases, and 5 bases lay outside the gene matches. Germline V gene data show CDR1 as SGHDT and CDR2 as YYEEEE. The CDR3 totals 13 residues. This clonotype was counted ten times or more. Its antigen is unidentified. Conversion of TCR transcripts into cDNA relied on 5'RACE template switching, which added a universal primer site and UMIs. MiXCR, applied by TCRdb to the 5' RACE reads, yields one record per CDR3 protein. The table lists some 290,000 distinct CDR3 sequences, approximately 12% of them singletons, with over 3% in the top ten. The clonotype comes from a man younger than 35 who received the YFV17D yellow fever vaccine. The chain carries TRBV5-6 and TRBJ2-7; 7 bases are shared with TRBD1. Sequences were derived from CD4+ T cells sorted from PBMCs, sampled 45 days after the yellow fever booster vaccination. This chain's CDR3 is CASSYRGVDEQYF. In nucleotides, the CDR3 is TGTGCCAGCAGCTACAGGGGCGTGGACGAGCAGTACTTC.